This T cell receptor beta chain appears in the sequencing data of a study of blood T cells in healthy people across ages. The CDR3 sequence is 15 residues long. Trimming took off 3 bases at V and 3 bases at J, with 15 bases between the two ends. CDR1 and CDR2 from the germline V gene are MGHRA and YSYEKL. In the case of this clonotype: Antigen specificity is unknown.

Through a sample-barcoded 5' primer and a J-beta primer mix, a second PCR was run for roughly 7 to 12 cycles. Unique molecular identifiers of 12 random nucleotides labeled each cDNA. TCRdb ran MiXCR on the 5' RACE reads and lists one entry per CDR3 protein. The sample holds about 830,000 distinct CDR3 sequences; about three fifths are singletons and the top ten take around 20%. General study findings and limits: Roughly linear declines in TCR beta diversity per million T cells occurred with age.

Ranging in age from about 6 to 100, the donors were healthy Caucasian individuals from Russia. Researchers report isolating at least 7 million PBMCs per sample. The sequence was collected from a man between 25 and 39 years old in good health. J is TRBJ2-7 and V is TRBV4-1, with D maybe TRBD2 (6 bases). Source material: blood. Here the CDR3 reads CASSHSGTYGYEQYF. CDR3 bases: TGCGCCAGCAGCCACTCCGGGACTTATGGCTACGAGCAGTACTTC.